The present entry profiles one TCR beta chain with its context. The antigen is undetermined. Using immunoSEQ multiplex PCR, the repertoire was profiled, and TCRdb retains in-frame clones only, with some absent. This table has about 1,500,000 clones, approximately 97% appearing once. These data originate in a study of shared clonotypes between healthy human individuals. About the research overall: The donor group consisted of two women and a few men, aged 18 to 49.

Regarding the study as a whole: Non-shared clonotypes showed lower generation probabilities than clonotypes common to all four donors.

The sequenced sample was naive CD4+ T cells sorted from blood. The subset here: CD45RA+ positively selected. The sequence came from a man aged 25-40 years in good health.

Here the CDR3 reads CASRRGSPTNEKLFF. The DNA of the CDR3 is TGTGCCAGTAGGCGGGGAAGCCCAACTAATGAAAAACTGTTTTTT. The chain recombines TRBV19 with TRBJ1-4; D uncertain. The germline CDR1 and CDR2 sequences are LNHDA and SQIVND (reference sequence). V was cut by 6 bases and J by 0 bases, with 11 bases left in between. This CDR3 is 15 amino acids long.